The source of this TCR beta chain is a study of T cell responses to AZD1222 COVID-19 vaccine. Sequencing was performed with immunoSEQ multiplex PCR; in TCRdb, only in-frame clones are kept and a portion is missing. The sample holds about 94,000 clones, more than 75% seen once. The sequence came from an adult who received the AZD1222 COVID-19 vaccine. The sample in question was peripheral blood, obtained 28 days after the second AZD1222 dose.

The DNA for the CDR3 is TGTGCCAGCAGTGAAGAAGTCGCGAGCTCTGGCGGCACTGAAGCTTTCTTT. This codes for CASSEEVASSGGTEAFF. The chain recombines TRBV6-1 with TRBJ1-1; D is ambiguous. Germline values: CDR1 MNHNS, CDR2 SASEGT. The V gene lost 1 base and the J gene lost 4 bases, with 19 bases spanning the gap. The CDR3 length is 17 residues.